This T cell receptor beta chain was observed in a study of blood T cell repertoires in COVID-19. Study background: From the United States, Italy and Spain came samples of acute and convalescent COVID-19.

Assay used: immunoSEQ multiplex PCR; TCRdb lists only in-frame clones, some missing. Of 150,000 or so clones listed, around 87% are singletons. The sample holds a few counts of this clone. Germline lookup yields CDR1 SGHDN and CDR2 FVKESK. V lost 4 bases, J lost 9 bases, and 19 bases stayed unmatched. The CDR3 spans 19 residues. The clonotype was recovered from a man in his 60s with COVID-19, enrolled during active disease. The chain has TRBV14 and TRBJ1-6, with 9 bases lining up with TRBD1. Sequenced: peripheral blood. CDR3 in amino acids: CASSPRGGQGIWFGSPLHF. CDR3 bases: TGTGCCAGCAGCCCGCGCGGGGGACAGGGCATATGGTTTGGTTCACCCCTCCACTTT.